These T cell receptor beta chains were read from a single sample in a study of blood T cell repertoires in COVID-19. Here immunoSEQ multiplex PCR was the method, and the copy in TCRdb shows in-frame clones only, minus some. The sample includes around 180,000 clones, about nine tenths of them seen just once. The sequenced material came from peripheral blood. Receptors were obtained from a woman aged 25 to 39 with acute or convalescent COVID-19. CDR3s include the opening cysteine and the closing phenylalanine or tryptophan. D genes are given only for firm matches. Size is stated for part of the rows, as once, few or many counts, or as a class when the clone is expanded.

D gene	clone size	V gene	J gene	CDR3 protein	CDR3 DNA
NA	NA	TRBV4-2	TRBJ2-1	CASSQDTTGEQFF	TGTGCCAGCAGCCAAGATACCACGGGAGAGCAGTTCTTC
NA	NA	TRBV28	TRBJ2-3	CASSPVGGPTDTQYF	TGTGCCAGCAGTCCCGTCGGAGGTCCCACAGATACGCAGTATTTT
TRBD1	NA	TRBV28	TRBJ1-2	CASSLLDRGYTF	TGTGCCAGCAGTTTGCTGGACAGGGGCTACACCTTC
NA	NA	TRBV5-3	TRBJ2-5	CATGYAQYF	TGCGCAACAGGGTACGCGCAGTACTTC
NA	once	TRBV11-3	TRBJ1-1	CASSLLGGRAFF	TGTGCCAGCAGCTTATTAGGGGGACGAGCTTTCTTT
NA	NA	TRBV6-5	TRBJ1-1	CASSYRAGGTEAFF	TGTGCCAGCAGTTACCGGGCAGGAGGGACTGAAGCTTTCTTT
TRBD2	NA	TRBV27	TRBJ2-3	CASSRGLAGEVDTQYF	TGTGCCAGCAGTAGGGGACTAGCGGGAGAGGTAGATACGCAGTATTTT
NA	NA	TRBV9	TRBJ1-5	CASSRSQPQHF	TGTGCCAGCAGTAGGAGTCAGCCCCAGCATTTT
TRBD1	NA	TRBV5-1	TRBJ1-2	CASSLVGQGYGYTF	TGCGCCAGCAGCTTGGTAGGACAGGGTTATGGCTACACCTTC
NA	NA	TRBV18	TRBJ2-7	CASSDGQPSSYEQYF	TGTGCCAGCTCGGACGGACAGCCGAGCTCCTACGAGCAGTACTTC
TRBD2	NA	TRBV6-5	TRBJ2-1	CASSYSWGGEQFF	TGTGCCAGCAGTTACTCGTGGGGGGGAGAGCAGTTCTTC
NA	NA	TRBV28	TRBJ1-5	CASSSAGSNQPQHF	TGTGCCAGCAGCTCCGCCGGGAGCAATCAGCCCCAGCATTTT
NA	NA	TRBV5-1	TRBJ2-7	CASSLAVAAPYYEQYF	TGCGCCAGCAGCTTGGCCGTGGCGGCGCCCTACTACGAGCAGTACTTC
NA	NA	TRBV4-1	TRBJ2-3	CASSQDPTIRGDTQYF	TGCGCCAGCAGCCAAGATCCAACCATCAGGGGTGATACGCAGTATTTT
NA	NA	TRBV2	TRBJ2-4	CASLYTENIQYF	TGTGCCAGCCTCTACACAGAAAACATTCAGTACTTC
NA	NA	TRBV30	TRBJ2-7	CAWSLGGGSSYEQYF	TGTGCCTGGAGCCTAGGAGGGGGCAGCTCCTACGAGCAGTACTTC
NA	NA	TRBV5-4	TRBJ2-1	CASRAREQFF	TGTGCCAGCAGGGCCCGTGAGCAGTTCTTC
TRBD2	NA	TRBV5-1	TRBJ2-7	CASSLEGGSGGEQYF	TGCGCCAGCAGCTTAGAGGGCGGGAGTGGAGGGGAGCAGTACTTC
TRBD2	NA	TRBV3-1/TRBV3-2	TRBJ2-1	CASSQDSAGGYNEQFF	TGTGCCAGCAGCCAAGATTCGGCGGGAGGCTACAATGAGCAGTTCTTC
TRBD2	NA	TRBV5-1	TRBJ2-3	CASSLGLAGVAGTDTQYF	TGCGCCAGCAGCTTGGGACTAGCGGGAGTTGCCGGCACAGATACGCAGTATTTT
TRBD1	NA	TRBV4-2	TRBJ1-4	CASSPIGQGGNEKLFF	TGTGCCAGCAGCCCGATCGGACAGGGGGGCAATGAAAAACTGTTTTTT
NA	NA	TRBV5-1	TRBJ1-1	CASKEPNTEAFF	TGCGCCAGTAAAGAGCCGAACACTGAAGCTTTCTTT
NA	NA	TRBV2	TRBJ2-7	CASSEVGQYEQYF	TGTGCCAGCAGTGAAGTAGGACAGTACGAGCAGTACTTC
NA	NA	TRBV30	TRBJ1-1	CAWSPRGGWGGVDTEAFF	TGTGCCTGGAGCCCACGCGGGGGTTGGGGCGGTGTGGACACTGAAGCTTTCTTT
NA	once	TRBV7-8	TRBJ2-3	CASSSSGSTDTQYF	TGTGCCAGCAGCTCTAGTGGGTCCACAGATACGCAGTATTTT
TRBD1	NA	TRBV5-1	TRBJ1-1	CASSLAGGDTEAFF	TGCGCCAGCAGCTTGGCAGGGGGCGACACTGAAGCTTTCTTT
NA	NA	TRBV4-2	TRBJ1-6	CASSQTDSPNSPLHF	TGTGCCAGCAGCCAGACGGACAGCCCAAATTCACCCCTCCACTTT
NA	NA	TRBV5-1	TRBJ2-1	CASSLDSSASSYNEQFF	TGCGCCAGCAGCTTGGACTCGAGCGCGAGCTCCTACAATGAGCAGTTCTTC
NA	once	TRBV28	TRBJ1-5	CASSPLETGLYQPQHF	TGTGCCAGCAGTCCGCTAGAGACAGGCCTTTATCAGCCCCAGCATTTT
NA	NA	TRBV2	TRBJ1-2	CASNQGYVYGYTF	TGTGCCAGCAACCAGGGGTATGTCTATGGCTACACCTTC
NA	NA	TRBV7-9	TRBJ2-5	CASSLTAETQYF	TGTGCCAGCAGCTTAACCGCGGAGACCCAGTACTTC
NA	NA	TRBV7-2	TRBJ2-7	CASSLVVSGSYEQYF	TGTGCCAGCAGCTTAGTAGTTAGCGGATCCTACGAGCAGTACTTC
NA	NA	TRBV5-1	TRBJ2-2	CASRSQTNTGELFF	TGCGCCAGCAGGTCACAGACAAACACCGGGGAGCTGTTTTTT
TRBD1	NA	TRBV11-3	TRBJ2-5	CASRPGTGGQETQYF	TGTGCCAGCAGGCCCGGGACAGGGGGCCAAGAGACCCAGTACTTC
TRBD1	NA	TRBV5-1	TRBJ2-5	CASSISGQGRETQYF	TGCGCCAGCAGCATTTCGGGACAGGGTCGGGAGACCCAGTACTTC